The rows below give T cell receptor beta chains drawn from one sample of a study of cytomegalovirus exposure and HLA in healthy donors. TCRdb's table, derived via immunoSEQ multiplex PCR, lists solely in-frame clones and lacks some. The table gives roughly 73,000 clones; the top ten clones make up 6.5% to 9% of it. Sequencing used PBMCs. All receptors come from a female donor in good health and CMV-seropositive. The CDR3 runs from the conserved cysteine through the conserved F or W. D genes are given only for firm matches.

j_call | d_call | v_call | cdr3_nt | cdr3_aa
TRBJ2-1 | TRBD2 | TRBV5-4 | TGTGCCAGCAGCCCGCCGGGACTAGCGTCTTACAATGAGCAGTTCTTC | CASSPPGLASYNEQFF
TRBJ2-7 | . | TRBV5-6 | TGTGCCAGCAGCGCGGGACCCACCAAGCAGTACTTC | CASSAGPTKQYF
TRBJ1-2 | TRBD1 | TRBV28 | TGTGCCAGCAGTTTGGTACAGGGGGTAGTCTATGGCTACACCTTC | CASSLVQGVVYGYTF
TRBJ2-3 | TRBD1 | TRBV5-6 | TGTGCCAGCAGCTTGCGTGGGACAGGGGCCAAAGATACGCAGTATTTT | CASSLRGTGAKDTQYF
TRBJ2-3 | TRBD2 | TRBV27 | TGTGCCAGCAGGTATAGGGCGGGAGGAACAGATACGCAGTATTTT | CASRYRAGGTDTQYF
TRBJ2-1 | . | TRBV6-1 | TGTGCCAGCAGTGACAGGGGCTACTACAATGAGCAGTTCTTC | CASSDRGYYNEQFF
TRBJ2-3 | . | TRBV30 | TGTGCCTGGAGCCCCTGGGAGGATACGCAGTATTTT | CAWSPWEDTQYF
TRBJ2-1 | . | TRBV5-1 | TGCGCCAGCAGCTTGGGCCAGGGGTACAATGAGCAGTTCTTC | CASSLGQGYNEQFF
TRBJ2-7 | TRBD2 | TRBV27 | TGTGCCAGCAGTTTAAGGGAGGGGACCTACGAGCAGTACTTC | CASSLREGTYEQYF
TRBJ1-4 | . | TRBV19 | TGTGCCAGTAGCCCCCGAGGGGGTAATGAAAAACTGTTTTTT | CASSPRGGNEKLFF
TRBJ2-1 | TRBD2 | TRBV30 | TGTGCCTGGGATGGACTAGCGGGGGCTGAGCAGTTCTTC | CAWDGLAGAEQFF
TRBJ2-1 | . | TRBV18 | TGTGCCAGCTCACCCCGAACGGGCTACAATGAGCAGTTCTTC | CASSPRTGYNEQFF
TRBJ1-5 | . | TRBV6-5 | TGTGCCAGCAGTTACCGACAGGTTAGCAATCAGCCCCAGCATTTT | CASSYRQVSNQPQHF
TRBJ2-1 | TRBD2 | TRBV9 | TGTGCCAGCAGCCCTCGACTAGCGGGGAGCTCCTACAATGAGCAGTTCTTC | CASSPRLAGSSYNEQFF
TRBJ2-1 | TRBD2 | TRBV15 | TGTGCCACCAGCAGAGGGGGGGGAAGCTCCTACAATGAGCAGTTCTTC | CATSRGGGSSYNEQFF
TRBJ1-1 | . | TRBV25-1 | TGTGCCAGCAGTGAATCACGGGGAGTTTACACTGAAGCTTTCTTT | CASSESRGVYTEAFF
TRBJ1-3 | . | TRBV7-9 | TGTGCCAGCAGCGCCCCGGTAGAGAGCTCTGGAAACACCATATATTTT | CASSAPVESSGNTIYF
TRBJ2-7 | TRBD1 | TRBV9 | TGTGCCAGCAGCATCCGTCCGGGACAGGGAATCTACGAGCAGTACTTC | CASSIRPGQGIYEQYF
TRBJ2-7 | TRBD1 | TRBV19 | TGTGCCTGCCGGGACAGGAGCTCCTACGAGCAGTACTTC | CACRDRSSYEQYF
TRBJ2-2 | . | TRBV5-1 | TGCGCCAGCAGCCCCGTGACGGGGAACACCGGGGAGCTGTTTTTT | CASSPVTGNTGELFF
TRBJ2-5 | TRBD2 | TRBV19 | TGTGCCAGTAGGGCCGGGACTAGCGGGGTACAAGAGACCCAGTACTTC | CASRAGTSGVQETQYF
TRBJ1-5 | . | TRBV2 | TGTGCCAGCAGTGAAGCGACAGTTAATCAGCCCCAGCATTTT | CASSEATVNQPQHF
TRBJ1-6 | . | TRBV7-9 | TGTGCCAGCAGCTCGACCCGGGAGCGTAATTCACCCCTCCACTTT | CASSSTRERNSPLHF
TRBJ2-7 | TRBD1 | TRBV2 | TGTGCCAGCAGTGATCCAGGGGGCCCCTGGGAGCAGTACTTC | CASSDPGGPWEQYF
TRBJ1-5 | . | TRBV11-3 | TGTGCCAGCAGCCCCCGGGGAGGGAGCAATCAGCCCCAGCATTTT | CASSPRGGSNQPQHF